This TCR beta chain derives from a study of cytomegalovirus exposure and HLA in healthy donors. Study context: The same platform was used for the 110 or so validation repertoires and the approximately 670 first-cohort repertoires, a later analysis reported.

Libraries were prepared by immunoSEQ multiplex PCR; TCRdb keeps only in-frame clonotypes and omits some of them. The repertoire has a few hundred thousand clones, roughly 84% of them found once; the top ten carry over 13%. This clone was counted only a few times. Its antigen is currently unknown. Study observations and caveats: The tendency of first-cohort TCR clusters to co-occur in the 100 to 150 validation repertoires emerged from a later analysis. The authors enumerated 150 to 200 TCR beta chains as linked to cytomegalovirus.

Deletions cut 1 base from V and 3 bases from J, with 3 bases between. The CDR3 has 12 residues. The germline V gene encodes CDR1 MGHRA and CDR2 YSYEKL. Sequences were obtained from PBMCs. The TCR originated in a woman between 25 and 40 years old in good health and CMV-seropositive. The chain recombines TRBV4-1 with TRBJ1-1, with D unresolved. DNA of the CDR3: TGCGCCAGCAGCCAAGGGGACACTGAAGCTTTCTTT. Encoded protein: CASSQGDTEAFF.